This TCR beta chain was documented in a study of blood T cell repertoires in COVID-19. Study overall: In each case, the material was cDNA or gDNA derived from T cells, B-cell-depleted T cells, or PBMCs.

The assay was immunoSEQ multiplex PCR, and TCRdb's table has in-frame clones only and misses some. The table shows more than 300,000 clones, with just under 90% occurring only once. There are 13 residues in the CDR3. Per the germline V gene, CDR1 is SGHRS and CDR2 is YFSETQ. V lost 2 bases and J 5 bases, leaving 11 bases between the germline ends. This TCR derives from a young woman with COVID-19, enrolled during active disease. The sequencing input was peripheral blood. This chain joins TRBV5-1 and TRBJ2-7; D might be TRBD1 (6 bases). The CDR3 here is CASSFGGADEQYF. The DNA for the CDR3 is TGCGCCAGCAGCTTTGGGGGCGCAGACGAGCAGTACTTC.